This TCR beta chain was recovered during a study of blood T cell repertoires in COVID-19. Overall study context: Donors in the United States, Italy and Spain gave samples during acute or convalescent COVID-19. The analysed material was cDNA or gDNA that came from T cells, B-cell-depleted T cells, or PBMCs.

Losses at the gene ends were 5 bases for V and 1 base for J; bases not matched to a gene: 10. Germline assignment: CDR1 MDHEN and CDR2 SYDVKM. CDR3 size: 19 residues. Clones were read by immunoSEQ multiplex PCR, and TCRdb kept only the in-frame ones, dropping some. The sample records about 110,000 clones, 84% being singletons. Sequencing used peripheral blood. The chain links TRBV28 to TRBJ2-1; TRBD2 aligns across 14 bases. The clonotype originates from a woman aged 45-60 years with acute or convalescent COVID-19. The chain's CDR3 is CASSLSGTSGGQSYNEQFF. CDR3 DNA sequence: TGTGCCAGCAGTCTATCCGGGACTAGCGGGGGCCAGTCCTACAATGAGCAGTTCTTC. Variable domain in full (rest from reference TRBV28 and TRBJ2-1): DVKVTQSSRYLVKRTGEKVFLECVQDMDHENMFWYRQDPGLGLRLIYFSYDVKMKEKGDIPEGYSVSREKKERFSLILESASTNQTSMYLCASSLSGTSGGQSYNEQFFGPGTRLTVL.